Sequencing of this T cell receptor beta chain was carried out in a study of blood T cells in healthy people across ages. A word on this clonotype: The target antigen is unknown.

Germline V gene lookup returns CDR1 SGHRS and CDR2 YFSETQ. The CDR3 is made up of 15 amino acids. The V and J ends lost 0 bases and 6 bases respectively, with 13 bases between them. Primed by a sample-barcoded 5' primer and a J-beta primer mix, a second PCR proceeded for about 7 to 11 cycles. A 12-random-nucleotide template-switch adaptor tagged each cDNA molecule. Sequencing yielded, for each sample, at least 3 million paired-end reads carrying CDR3. Via MiXCR, TCRdb re-called the 5' RACE reads, giving one row per CDR3 protein. Of more than 650,000 distinct CDR3 sequences detected, roughly 25% appear once; the ten largest clones hold 3%. General study results and limits: As age increased, TCR beta diversity per million T cells fell in a roughly linear fashion.

The same data also contributed to another study, on T cells of mothers and their children. That study adds: Sample barcodes and 2-4 random nucleotides were added by the M1S primer of the second PCR.

J is TRBJ1-3 and V is TRBV5-1; D possibly corresponds to TRBD1 (5 bases). What was sequenced was blood. The TCR sequence derives from a boy aged 5-17 years in good health. CDR3: CASSLDPLGANTIYF. The CDR3 DNA sequence: TGCGCCAGCAGCTTGGACCCGCTCGGGGCAAACACCATATATTTT.